The 21 T cell receptor beta chains given below trace back to one sample, sequenced in a study of shared clonotypes between healthy human individuals. Assay used: immunoSEQ multiplex PCR; TCRdb lists only in-frame clones, some missing. In the table there are around 480,000 clones, about three quarters of which are singletons. Input material: PBMCs. Receptors were obtained from a woman aged 40 to 50 in good health. Some clones in this sample may be carry-over from other donors' samples.

The chain employs TRBV20-1 and TRBJ2-4; no reliable D call. This CDR3 has 11 amino acids. Germline assignment: CDR1 DFQATT and CDR2 SNEGSKA (reference sequence). The ends were cut back, 7 bases at V and 5 bases at J, with 9 bases in the middle. CDR3 sequence reads: CSEGSQNIQYF. In DNA form, the CDR3 reads TGCAGTGAAGGGTCTCAAAACATTCAGTACTTC.

This clone was detected only a few times. V gene TRBV7-3 combines with J gene TRBJ2-1; D not certain. CDR1 is SGHTA and CDR2 is FQGTGA in the germline V gene. Deletions cut 5 bases from V and 4 bases from J, with 6 bases between. The CDR3 covers 12 residues. CDR3 nucleotides: TGTGCCAGCAGCATAGATTACAATGAGCAGTTCTTC. Its translation is CASSIDYNEQFF.

The chain joins TRBV4-1 to TRBJ2-7; D may correspond to TRBD1 or TRBD2 (5 bases each). The ends were cut back, 5 bases at V and 0 bases at J, with 8 bases in the middle. CDR1 is MGHRA and CDR2 is YSYEKL in the germline V gene. The CDR3 is 13 amino acids. CDR3 sequence (DNA): TGCGCCAGCAGCTTTGGGACCTCCTACGAGCAGTACTTC. Translating gives CASSFGTSYEQYF.

The table lists this clone with a count of one. V and J are TRBV18 and TRBJ2-7, with 11 bases fitting TRBD1. With V trimmed by 4 bases and J by 5 bases, 4 bases remained unmatched. The CDR3 sequence is 14 residues long. CDR1 KGHSH and CDR2 LQKENI come from the germline V gene. CDR3 region: CASSQPGQGDEQYF. The CDR3 DNA reads as TGTGCCAGCTCACAACCGGGACAGGGGGACGAGCAGTACTTC.

The chain combines TRBV27 with TRBJ1-4, with D tentatively TRBD1 (5 bases). The germline CDR1 and CDR2 sequences are MNHEY and SMNVEV (reference sequence). Trimming stripped 3 bases from V and 5 bases from J, with 10 bases between. The CDR3 sequence is 14 residues long. The CDR3 region has the DNA TGTGCCAGCAGTTTGCCGGGGGAGAATGAAAAACTGTTTTTT. Translating it yields CASSLPGENEKLFF.

This clone was observed once. V usage is TRBV28 and J usage is TRBJ1-3; TRBD1 is a possible D gene (6 bases). The length of the CDR3 is 16 residues. V was cut by 5 bases and J by 0 bases, with 14 bases left in between. Per the germline V gene, CDR1 is MDHEN and CDR2 is SYDVKM. As DNA, the CDR3 is TGTGCCAGCAGTCAGGGGTTAAGAAGCTCTGGAAACACCATATATTTT. Its translation is CASSQGLRSSGNTIYF.

This clone was picked up one time. A much larger clone sits a single nucleotide away, making a read error possible. The chain recombines TRBV7-9 with TRBJ1-1, with D perhaps TRBD1 (5 bases). Trimming removed 4 bases at V and 1 base at J, with 7 bases between. There are 13 residues in the CDR3. CDR1 and CDR2 (germline): SEHNR, FQNEAQ (reference sequence). CDR3 DNA: TGTGCCAGCAGCTCCGGACAGAACACTGAAGCTTTCTTT. It is translated as CASSSGQNTEAFF.

The rearrangement uses TRBV30 and TRBJ2-1, with D possibly TRBD2 on 5 matching bases. From germline, CDR1 is GTSNPN and CDR2 SVGIG (reference sequence). V lost 4 bases, J lost 10 bases, and 14 bases lay in between. CDR3 length equals 12 residues. CDR3: CAWKRSTREQFF. The CDR3, as DNA: TGTGCCTGGAAGCGGAGTACAAGGGAGCAGTTCTTC.

The chain joins TRBV4-2 to TRBJ2-7; no firm D call. CDR3 size: 13 residues. V lost 5 bases and J 1 base, leaving 9 bases between the germline ends. Germline V lookup: CDR1 LGHNA, CDR2 YNFKEQ. CDR3 nucleotide sequence: TGTGCCAGCAGCAACCGTGGTTCCTACGAGCAGTACTTC. This encodes CASSNRGSYEQYF.

There are a few counts of this clone. The CDR3: CASSILTSSGELFF. The CDR3 nucleotides are TGTGCCAGCAGCATCTTGACTAGTTCCGGGGAGCTGTTTTTT. The chain combines TRBV7-6 with TRBJ2-2; D may be TRBD2 (6 bases). The CDR3 loop spans 14 amino acids. Trimming took 5 bases from V and 6 from J, leaving 13 bases between them. Germline CDR1 and CDR2: SGHVS and FNYEAQ.

This chain uses TRBV30 with TRBJ2-7; 7 bases align to TRBD1. The trim removed 0 bases at V and 5 bases at J, leaving 7 bases unmatched. In germline, CDR1 is GTSNPN, CDR2 SVGIG (reference sequence). The CDR3 is 14 amino acids. CDR3 residues: CAWSVKGAADEQYF. The DNA for the CDR3 is TGTGCCTGGAGTGTAAAGGGGGCTGCAGACGAGCAGTACTTC. The entire variable domain, with the rest obtained from reference TRBV30 and TRBJ2-7, is as follows: SQTIHQWPATLVQPVGSPLSLECTVEGTSNPNLYWYRQAAGRGLQLLFYSVGIGQISSEVPQNLSASRPQDRQFILSSKKLLLSDSGFYLCAWSVKGAADEQYFGPGTRLTVT.

The chain couples TRBV2 to TRBJ1-2, with no clear D. CDR3 size: 13 residues. V was pared by 4 bases and J by 5 bases, with 11 bases between. Looked up from germline, CDR1 is SNHLY and CDR2 is FYNNEI. The CDR3 here is CASSGGLGYGYTF. CDR3 coding DNA: TGTGCCAGCAGTGGGGGATTGGGGTATGGCTACACCTTC.

The J gene is TRBJ2-3, the V gene TRBV19; TRBD2 is a possible D gene (6 bases). Trimming cost V 9 bases and J 4 bases, with 17 bases left between them. The CDR3 spans 14 residues. The V gene's germline CDR1 is LNHDA and CDR2 SQIVND (reference sequence). The CDR3, as DNA: TGTGCCAGCCAAGAGAGCGGGTGGCCAGATACGCAGTATTTT. This encodes CASQESGWPDTQYF.

The chain is built from TRBV14 and TRBJ2-7; TRBD2 aligns across 8 bases. The CDR3 is 16 amino acids. J lost 3 bases, V lost 3 bases, and 10 bases had no gene match. The germline gives CDR1 SGHDN, CDR2 FVKESK. CDR3 in amino acids: CASSQETSERGYEQYF. The CDR3 nucleotides read TGTGCCAGCAGCCAGGAGACTAGCGAGAGGGGCTACGAGCAGTACTTC.

J is TRBJ1-2 and V is TRBV5-3, with D tentatively TRBD1 (5 bases). TRBV5-3 is an ORF, with its function uncertain. The CDR3 runs to 19 residues. Trimming removed 1 base from V and 4 bases from J, with 26 bases in between. The CDR3 reads CARSLSGLDRRLVGYGYTF. The CDR3, as DNA: TGTGCCAGAAGCTTGAGTGGCCTCGACAGACGTTTGGTAGGCTATGGCTACACCTTC.

V is TRBV28 and J is TRBJ1-3; D uncertain. Germline V lookup: CDR1 MDHEN, CDR2 SYDVKM. The ends were cut back, 6 bases at V and 0 bases at J, with 9 bases in the middle. The CDR3 contains 14 residues. CDR3 DNA sequence: TGTGCCAGCAGCGACCGACCCTCTGGAAACACCATATATTTT. Protein product: CASSDRPSGNTIYF.

As to this clone: A much larger clone lies a single base off, so this may be a read error. The chain recombines TRBV9 with TRBJ2-3, with TRBD2 matching 8 bases. V was clipped by 0 bases and J by 0 bases; unmatched bases: 3. The germline V gene has CDR1 SGDLS and CDR2 YYNGEE. The CDR3 sequence is 16 residues long. CDR3 in amino acids: CASSVGASGSTDTQYF. In DNA form, the CDR3 reads TGTGCCAGCAGCGTAGGGGCTAGCGGGAGCACAGATACGCAGTATTTT.

On this clone itself: The junction shows a germline mismatch at one end, possibly a read error. This chain connects TRBV19 to TRBJ2-1; 11 bases are a match to TRBD2. Germline V gene sequence: CDR1 LNHDA, CDR2 SQIVND (reference sequence). This CDR3 comprises 13 residues. The CDR3 here is CASSIQGLAVQVF. The CDR3 nucleotides read TGTGCCAGTAGTATTCAGGGACTAGCGGTTCAGGTCTTC.

This chain joins TRBV7-2 and TRBJ2-5; possible D gene TRBD2, 5 bases. Trimming cost V 2 bases and J 2 bases, with 9 bases left between them. CDR3 length: 14 residues. Per the germline V gene, CDR1 is SGHTA and CDR2 is FQGNSA. CDR3 residues: CASSLWGAQETQYF. CDR3 nucleotides: TGTGCCAGCAGCTTATGGGGAGCGCAAGAGACCCAGTACTTC.

The rearrangement links TRBV28 to TRBJ2-7; D remains unclear. Trimming took 6 bases from V and 2 from J, leaving 8 bases between them. CDR3 length: 12 amino acids. Germline V CDR1 and CDR2: MDHEN, SYDVKM. The CDR3 spells CASRAPPYEQYF. The CDR3 region has the DNA TGTGCCAGCAGGGCCCCCCCCTACGAGCAGTACTTC.

This sequence joins TRBV4-2 and TRBJ1-4; TRBD1 is a possible D gene (6 bases). This CDR3 contains 16 residues. Germline V CDR1 and CDR2: LGHNA, YNFKEQ. V dropped 2 bases and J dropped 2 bases, with 12 bases sitting between them. This CDR3 reads CASSQQGQGTNEKLFF. In DNA form, the CDR3 reads TGTGCCAGCAGCCAACAGGGGCAGGGTACTAATGAAAAACTGTTTTTT.